The 14 T cell receptor beta chains given below trace back to one sample, sequenced in a study of blood T cell repertoires in COVID-19 (dated by TCRdb to 2018 to 2021). Library creation used the immunoSEQ multiplex PCR assay. What TCRdb holds here is the immuneACCESS table cut down to in-frame rearrangements. Part of the clones is not present; checked against another copy, under half of the missing clones reflect an unresolved V gene, and the others are unexplained. The sample data list about 310,000 clones, and 87% of these were observed just once. The top ten clones comprise about 2% of the sample. The source material was peripheral blood. The receptor set was obtained from a man between 18 and 35 years old with active or convalescent COVID-19.

The chain uses TRBV4-3 and TRBJ2-4; possibly TRBD1 for D (5 bases). Between the trimmed V and J ends, which lost 2 bases and 0 bases, there was a span of 17 bases. Per germline, CDR1 LGHNA and CDR2 YSLEER. This CDR3 is built from 18 residues. The CDR3 sequence is CASSQKGPRALAKNIQYF. CDR3 nucleotide sequence: TGCGCCAGCAGCCAAAAGGGCCCCAGGGCCCTAGCCAAAAACATTCAGTACTTC.

This chain uses TRBV7-9 with TRBJ2-7, with D possibly being TRBD1 (6 bases). CDR1 and CDR2 from the germline V gene are SEHNR and FQNEAQ (reference sequence). The CDR3 is 16 residues long. V was shortened by 5 bases and J by 2 bases, with 19 bases between the two germline ends. The CDR3 sequence: CASSPLRDTPTYEQYF. CDR3 DNA: TGTGCCAGCAGCCCCCTTCGGGACACTCCAACCTACGAGCAGTACTTC.

The rearrangement joins TRBV27 to TRBJ2-5, with TRBD2 matching 8 bases. Unmatched junction bases numbered 14, after V lost 5 bases and J lost 0 bases. Looked up from germline, CDR1 is MNHEY and CDR2 is SMNVEV (reference sequence). The CDR3 runs 18 residues. The CDR3 region has the DNA TGTGCCAGCAGTGGGACGTCCGCGGGAGGTCTGTACCAAGAGACCCAGTACTTC. This codes for CASSGTSAGGLYQETQYF.

Regarding this clone: The junction shows a germline mismatch at one end, possibly a read error. V usage is TRBV29-1 and J usage is TRBJ2-5; 9 nucleotides match TRBD1. CDR1 SQVTM and CDR2 ANQGSEA come from the germline V gene. This CDR3 contains 15 residues. CDR3 amino acids: CSAEQGATGLETQYF. CDR3 coding DNA: TGCAGCGCTGAACAGGGGGCGACAGGATTAGAGACCCAGTACTTC.

The chain is built from TRBV5-1 and TRBJ1-1; TRBD1 is a possible D gene (5 bases). In germline, CDR1 is SGHRS, CDR2 YFSETQ. Trimming left V 3 bases short and J 2 bases short, with 11 bases between. The CDR3 length is 14 residues. The CDR3, as DNA: TGCGCCAGCAGCTATGACGGGGGAAACACTGAAGCTTTCTTT. It translates to CASSYDGGNTEAFF.

The V and J genes are TRBV25-1 and TRBJ1-3, with D unresolved. V was clipped by 8 bases and J by 3 bases, with 11 bases between them. Germline lookup yields CDR1 MGHDK and CDR2 SYGVNS. The CDR3 is 13 amino acids. In nucleotides, the CDR3 is TGTGCCAGCGAATGGACTGGTGGAAACACCATATATTTT. Protein product: CASEWTGGNTIYF.

The V and J genes are TRBV27 and TRBJ1-2; 8 bases align to TRBD1. CDR3 size: 13 residues. Per germline, CDR1 MNHEY and CDR2 SMNVEV (reference sequence). The J segment lost 5 bases and the V segment lost 8 bases, leaving 7 bases of the junction unmatched. The CDR3 sequence is CASGLQGGYGYTF. The DNA for the CDR3 is TGTGCCAGCGGATTACAGGGGGGTTATGGCTACACCTTC.

This chain links TRBV18 with TRBJ2-2, with D maybe TRBD1 (6 bases). The germline CDR1 and CDR2 sequences are KGHSH and LQKENI. V was trimmed by 1 base and J by 0 bases, leaving 12 bases between them. The length of the CDR3 is 17 residues. The CDR3 DNA reads TGTGCCAGCTCACCACTGGGGGCCAGAACGAACACCGGGGAGCTGTTTTTT. It encodes CASSPLGARTNTGELFF.

This sequence joins TRBV19 and TRBJ2-2, with D possibly being TRBD1 (5 bases). The germline V gene has CDR1 LNHDA and CDR2 SQIVND (reference sequence). V shed 1 base and J shed 0 bases, with 18 bases lying between them. The CDR3 loop spans 19 amino acids. The chain's CDR3 is CASSIGAGKGIANTGELFF. CDR3 DNA: TGTGCCAGTAGTATAGGGGCCGGCAAGGGGATAGCGAACACCGGGGAGCTGTTTTTT.

V is TRBV20-1 and J is TRBJ2-5, with D unresolved. Trimming pared 3 bases from V and 5 bases from J, leaving 19 bases between. Germline assignment: CDR1 DFQATT and CDR2 SNEGSKA (reference sequence). The CDR3 runs 15 residues. The CDR3 reads CSASSRVVVPETQYF. DNA for the CDR3: TGCAGTGCTAGTTCCCGGGTAGTGGTCCCTGAGACCCAGTACTTC.

This chain links TRBV5-1 with TRBJ2-7, with D unclear. Trimming left V 0 bases short and J 0 bases short, with 10 bases between. This CDR3 has 15 amino acids. Per germline, CDR1 SGHRS and CDR2 YFSETQ. CDR3 in DNA: TGCGCCAGCAGCTTGGGCAGTTCTAGCTCCTACGAGCAGTACTTC. Its translation is CASSLGSSSSYEQYF.

The V and J genes are TRBV18 and TRBJ1-5, with no clear D. The CDR3 sequence is 14 residues long. Germline values: CDR1 KGHSH, CDR2 LQKENI. Trimming took off 1 base at V and 4 bases at J, with 8 bases between the two ends. CDR3 in amino acids: CASSPRAVNQPQHF. The CDR3 nucleotides are TGTGCCAGCTCACCACGCGCGGTAAATCAGCCCCAGCATTTT.

CDR3 protein: CASSGDRNTEAFF. The DNA of the CDR3 is TGTGCCAGCAGCGGCGACAGGAACACTGAAGCTTTCTTT. V is TRBV2 and J is TRBJ1-1; the D gene is possibly TRBD1 (5 bases). V lost 6 bases to trimming and J lost 1 base, with 9 bases between them. Germline CDR1 reads SNHLY; CDR2 reads FYNNEI. The CDR3 totals 13 residues. The full variable domain, rest sourced from reference TRBV2 and TRBJ1-1, is EPEVTQTPSHQVTQMGQEVILRCVPISNHLYFYWYRQILGQKVEFLVSFYNNEISEKSEIFDDQFSVERPDGSNFTLKIRSTKLEDSAMYFCASSGDRNTEAFFGQGTRLTVV.

The V call is TRBV5-1, the J call TRBJ1-4; a weak D match, TRBD1 (6 bases). The ends were cut back, 0 bases at V and 6 bases at J, with 9 bases in the middle. The CDR3 sequence is 14 residues long. CDR1 and CDR2 from the germline V gene are SGHRS and YFSETQ. For the CDR3, the DNA is TGCGCCAGCAGCTTGGACAGGGCATATGAAAAACTGTTTTTT. This gives the protein CASSLDRAYEKLFF. Based on the CDR3 plus reference TRBV5-1 and TRBJ1-4, the full variable domain is KAGVTQTPRYLIKTRGQQVTLSCSPISGHRSVSWYQQTPGQGLQFLFEYFSETQRNKGNFPGRFSGRQFSNSRSEMNVSTLELGDSALYLCASSLDRAYEKLFFGSGTQLSVL.